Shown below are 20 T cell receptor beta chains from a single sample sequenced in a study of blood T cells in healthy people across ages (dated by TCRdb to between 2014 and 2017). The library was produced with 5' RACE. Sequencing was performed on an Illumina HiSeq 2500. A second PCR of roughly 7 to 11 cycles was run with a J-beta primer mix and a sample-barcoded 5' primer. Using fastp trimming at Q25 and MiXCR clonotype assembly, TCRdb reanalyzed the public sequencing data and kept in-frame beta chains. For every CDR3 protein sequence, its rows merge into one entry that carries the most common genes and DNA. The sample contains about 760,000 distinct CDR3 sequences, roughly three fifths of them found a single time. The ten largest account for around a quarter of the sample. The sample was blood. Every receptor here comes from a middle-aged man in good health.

CDR3 loop: CASSIQGGEKLFF. The CDR3 DNA sequence: TGTGCCAGCAGTATACAGGGTGGCGAAAAACTGTTTTTT. The chain uses TRBV25-1 and TRBJ1-4, with D perhaps matching TRBD1 (6 bases). Per the germline V gene, CDR1 is MGHDK and CDR2 is SYGVNS. V lost 5 bases, J lost 8 bases, and 12 bases lay in between. The CDR3 covers 13 residues.

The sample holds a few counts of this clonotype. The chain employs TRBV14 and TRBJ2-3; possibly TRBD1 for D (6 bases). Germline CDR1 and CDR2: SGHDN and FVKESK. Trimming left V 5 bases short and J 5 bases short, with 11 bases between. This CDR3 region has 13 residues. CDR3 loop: CASSAQGIDTQYF. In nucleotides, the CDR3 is TGTGCCAGCAGCGCCCAGGGGATAGATACGCAGTATTTT.

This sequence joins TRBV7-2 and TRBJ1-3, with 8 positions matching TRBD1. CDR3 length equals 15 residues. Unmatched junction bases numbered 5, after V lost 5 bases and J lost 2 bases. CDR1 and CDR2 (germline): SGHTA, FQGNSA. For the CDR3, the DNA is TGTGCCAGCAGCGCGCAGACAGGGGCTGGAAACACCATATATTTT. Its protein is CASSAQTGAGNTIYF.

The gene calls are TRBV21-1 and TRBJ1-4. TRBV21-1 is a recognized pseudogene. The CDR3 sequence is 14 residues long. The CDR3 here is CASTCRGPREKLFF. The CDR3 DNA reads TGTGCCAGCACATGTAGGGGTCCTCGAGAAAAACTGTTTTTT.

The CDR3 DNA reads as TGTGCCACCGCGAGTAGGCGGGAGAGCACCGGGGAGCTGTTTTTT. Translation: CATASRRESTGELFF. This chain uses TRBV15 with TRBJ2-2; 7 nucleotides line up with TRBD2. J gave up 4 bases and V 8 bases, and 10 bases lay outside the gene matches. CDR3 length: 15 residues. The germline V gene encodes CDR1 LNHNV and CDR2 YYDKDF (reference sequence).

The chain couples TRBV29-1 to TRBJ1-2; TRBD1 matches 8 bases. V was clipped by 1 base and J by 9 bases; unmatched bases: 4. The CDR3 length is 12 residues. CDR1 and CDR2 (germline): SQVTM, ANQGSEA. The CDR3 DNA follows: TGCAGCGTTGAAGGGACAGGGACGAGCTACACCTTC. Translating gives CSVEGTGTSYTF.

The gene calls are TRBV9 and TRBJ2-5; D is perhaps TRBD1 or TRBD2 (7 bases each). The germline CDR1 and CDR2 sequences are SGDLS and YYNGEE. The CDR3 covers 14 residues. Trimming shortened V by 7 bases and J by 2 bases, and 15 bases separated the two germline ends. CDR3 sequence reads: CASGGGQTQETQYF. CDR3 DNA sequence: TGTGCCAGCGGCGGGGGACAGACACAAGAGACCCAGTACTTC.

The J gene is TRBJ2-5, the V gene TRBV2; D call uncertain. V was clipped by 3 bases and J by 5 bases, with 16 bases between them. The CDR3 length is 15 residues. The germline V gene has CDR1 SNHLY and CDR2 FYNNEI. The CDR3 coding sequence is TGTGCCAGCAGTGAGTGGGCAAGTGGGCATGAGACCCAGTACTTC. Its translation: CASSEWASGHETQYF.

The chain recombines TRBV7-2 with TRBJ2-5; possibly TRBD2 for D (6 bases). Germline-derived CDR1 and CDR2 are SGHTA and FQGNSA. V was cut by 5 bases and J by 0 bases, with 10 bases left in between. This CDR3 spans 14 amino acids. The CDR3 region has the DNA TGTGCCAGCAGCCTAGGGACTTACCAAGAGACCCAGTACTTC. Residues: CASSLGTYQETQYF.

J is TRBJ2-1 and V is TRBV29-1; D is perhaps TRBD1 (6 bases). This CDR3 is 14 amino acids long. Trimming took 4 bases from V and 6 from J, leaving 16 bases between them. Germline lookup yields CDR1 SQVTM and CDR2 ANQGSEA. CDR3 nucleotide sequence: TGCAGCGTTGGTGTGGGCAGGGGCTCCAATGAGCAGTTCTTC. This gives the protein CSVGVGRGSNEQFF.

The DNA of the CDR3 is TGCGCCAGTCAATCGACAAACTACAATGAGCAGTTCTTC. It encodes CASQSTNYNEQFF. The rearrangement joins TRBV5-1 to TRBJ2-1; D ambiguous. V was shortened by 8 bases and J by 3 bases, with 12 bases between the two germline ends. The length of the CDR3 is 13 residues. CDR1 SGHRS and CDR2 YFSETQ come from the germline V gene.

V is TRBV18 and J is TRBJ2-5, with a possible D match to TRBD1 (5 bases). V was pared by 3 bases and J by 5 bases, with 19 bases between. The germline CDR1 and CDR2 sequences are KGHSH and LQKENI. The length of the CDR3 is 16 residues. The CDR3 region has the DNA TGTGCCAGCTCACCTTTAGCAGGGTCGGGTCAGGAGACCCAGTACTTC. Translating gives CASSPLAGSGQETQYF.

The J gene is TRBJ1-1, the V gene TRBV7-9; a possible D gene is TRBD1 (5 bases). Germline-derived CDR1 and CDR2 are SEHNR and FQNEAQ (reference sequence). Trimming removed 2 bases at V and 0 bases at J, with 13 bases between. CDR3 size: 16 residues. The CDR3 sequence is CASSLMPWGMNTEAFF. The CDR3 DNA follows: TGTGCCAGCAGCTTAATGCCGTGGGGGATGAACACTGAAGCTTTCTTT.

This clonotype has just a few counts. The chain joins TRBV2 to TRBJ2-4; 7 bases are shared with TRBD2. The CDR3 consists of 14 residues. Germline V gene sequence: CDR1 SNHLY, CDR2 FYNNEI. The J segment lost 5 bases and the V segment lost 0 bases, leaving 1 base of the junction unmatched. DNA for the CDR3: TGTGCCAGCAGTGAAGCTAGCGGGCAAAACATTCAGTACTTC. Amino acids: CASSEASGQNIQYF.

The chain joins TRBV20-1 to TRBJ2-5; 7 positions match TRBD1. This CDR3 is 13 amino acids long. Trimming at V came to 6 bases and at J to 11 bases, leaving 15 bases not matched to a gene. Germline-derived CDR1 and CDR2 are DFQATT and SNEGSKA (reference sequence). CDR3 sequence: CSAKEDRSIEQYF. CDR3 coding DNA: TGCAGTGCAAAAGAGGACAGGTCGATAGAGCAGTACTTC.

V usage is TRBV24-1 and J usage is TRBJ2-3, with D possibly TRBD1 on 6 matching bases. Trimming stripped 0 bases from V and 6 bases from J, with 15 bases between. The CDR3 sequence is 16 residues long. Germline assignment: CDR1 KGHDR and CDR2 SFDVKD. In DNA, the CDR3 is TGTGCCACCAGTGATTTGGTGGCAGGGGAGACTGATACGCAGTATTTT. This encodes CATSDLVAGETDTQYF.

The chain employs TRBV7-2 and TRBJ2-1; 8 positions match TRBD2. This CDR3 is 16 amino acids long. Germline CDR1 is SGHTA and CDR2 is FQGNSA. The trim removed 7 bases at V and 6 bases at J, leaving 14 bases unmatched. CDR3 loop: CASIPFGAGVFNEQFF. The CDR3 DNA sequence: TGTGCCAGCATTCCCTTCGGAGCGGGAGTTTTCAATGAGCAGTTCTTC.

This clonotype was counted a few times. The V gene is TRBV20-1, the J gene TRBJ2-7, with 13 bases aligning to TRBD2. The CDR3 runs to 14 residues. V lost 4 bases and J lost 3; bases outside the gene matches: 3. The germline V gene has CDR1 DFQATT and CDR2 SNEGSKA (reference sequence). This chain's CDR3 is CSAKGTSGIYEQYF. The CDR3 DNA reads TGCAGTGCTAAAGGGACTAGCGGGATCTACGAGCAGTACTTC.

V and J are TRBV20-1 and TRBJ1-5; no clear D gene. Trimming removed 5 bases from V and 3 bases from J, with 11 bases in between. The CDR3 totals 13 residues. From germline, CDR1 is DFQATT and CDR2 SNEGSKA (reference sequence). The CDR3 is CSAHQGPNQPQHF. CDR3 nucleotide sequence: TGCAGTGCTCATCAAGGGCCCAATCAGCCCCAGCATTTT.

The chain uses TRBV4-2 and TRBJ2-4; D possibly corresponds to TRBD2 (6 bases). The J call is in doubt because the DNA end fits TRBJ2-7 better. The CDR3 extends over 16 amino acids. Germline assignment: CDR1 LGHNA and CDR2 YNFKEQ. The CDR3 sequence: CASSQDQRVGRYEQYF. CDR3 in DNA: TGTGCCAGCAGCCAAGATCAAAGGGTCGGGAGATACGAGCAGTACTTC.